This entry lists 29 T cell receptor beta chains sequenced from one sample in a study of blood T cell repertoires in COVID-19. Sequenced by immunoSEQ multiplex PCR; TCRdb stores in-frame clones only, minus some. The top ten hold approximately 8.2% of the sample, which has some 270,000 clones, roughly 86% seen once. The specimen was peripheral blood. These receptors came from a man aged 40-49 years with active or convalescent COVID-19.

The chain joins TRBV3-1 (or the pseudogene TRBV3-2) to TRBJ2-1, with a weak D call TRBD1 (6 bases). The length of the CDR3 is 16 residues. CDR1 and CDR2 (germline): LGHDT, YNNKEL (reference sequence). The V and J ends lost 0 bases and 6 bases respectively, with 15 bases between them. The CDR3 bases are TGTGCCAGCAGCCAAGATTCAGGGGTAAGGGTCAATGAGCAGTTCTTC. It yields the protein CASSQDSGVRVNEQFF.

The gene calls are TRBV24-1 and TRBJ2-1; 7 bases align to TRBD1. Germline loops: CDR1 KGHDR, CDR2 SFDVKD. Germline trimming cut 7 bases from V and 4 bases from J; bases unmatched to any gene: 12. The CDR3 contains 16 residues. CDR3 bases: TGTGCCACCAGCCCATATTCAGGGGGTGATTACAATGAGCAGTTCTTC. Its protein product is CATSPYSGGDYNEQFF.

The chain links TRBV19 to TRBJ2-7, with a tentative D call TRBD2 (6 bases). Germline lookup yields CDR1 LNHDA and CDR2 SQIVND (reference sequence). This CDR3 is 15 amino acids long. Trimming stripped 0 bases from V and 0 bases from J, with 9 bases between. CDR3 loop: CASSIESGRSYEQYF. The CDR3 nucleotides read TGTGCCAGTAGTATAGAAAGCGGGCGCTCCTACGAGCAGTACTTC.

V and J are TRBV4-1 and TRBJ2-7; a possible D gene is TRBD1 (6 bases). Germline assignment: CDR1 MGHRA and CDR2 YSYEKL. V was pared by 1 base and J by 3 bases, with 13 bases between. This CDR3 comprises 15 residues. CDR3 sequence reads: CASSQGAGEVYEQYF. The CDR3 nucleotides read TGCGCCAGCAGCCAAGGAGCAGGGGAAGTCTACGAGCAGTACTTC.

The chain couples TRBV6-5 to TRBJ1-1; the match to TRBD1 covers 7 bases. V trimming: 5 bases; J trimming: 2 bases; junction bases outside the gene matches: 8. Looked up from germline, CDR1 is MNHEY and CDR2 is SVGAGI. CDR3 length: 15 residues. The CDR3 is CASSHRTGLNTEAFF. CDR3 DNA: TGTGCCAGCAGTCACAGGACAGGCTTAAACACTGAAGCTTTCTTT.

This chain uses TRBV5-1 with TRBJ2-1; 8 bases are shared with TRBD2. The CDR3 length is 15 residues. Germline lookup yields CDR1 SGHRS and CDR2 YFSETQ. The V and J ends lost 0 bases and 8 bases, in that order; junction bases with no gene match: 7. The CDR3 nucleotides read TGCGCCAGCAGCTTGGTCGCGGGAGGTATATATGAGCAGTTCTTC. Protein sequence: CASSLVAGGIYEQFF.

This clone was found once. The chain couples TRBV6-5 to TRBJ2-7; TRBD1 matches 7 bases. The CDR3 sequence is 14 residues long. Germline V gene lookup returns CDR1 MNHEY and CDR2 SVGAGI. J lost 6 bases, V lost 2 bases, and 7 bases had no gene match. CDR3 in amino acids: CASSYGRGSGEQYF. CDR3 bases: TGTGCCAGCAGTTACGGCAGGGGGTCAGGCGAGCAGTACTTC.

This chain joins TRBV29-1 and TRBJ2-1; D is ambiguous. In germline, CDR1 is SQVTM, CDR2 ANQGSEA. The CDR3 contains 15 residues. The germline V and J ends were trimmed by 2 bases and 1 base, with 12 bases remaining between them. This CDR3 reads CSVELNSLSYNEQFF. In nucleotides, the CDR3 is TGCAGCGTTGAACTCAACTCACTATCCTACAATGAGCAGTTCTTC.

The chain uses TRBV19 and TRBJ1-2, with D possibly matching TRBD1 (6 bases). The V and J ends lost 4 bases and 3 bases respectively, with 15 bases between them. This CDR3 is 15 amino acids long. Germline-derived CDR1 and CDR2 are LNHDA and SQIVND (reference sequence). CDR3 residues: CASSKYLQGYYGYTF. In nucleotides, the CDR3 is TGTGCCAGTAGTAAGTACCTCCAGGGGTACTATGGCTACACCTTC.

This rearrangement joins TRBV6-5 to TRBJ1-2, with D possibly matching TRBD1 (5 bases). The germline V and J ends were trimmed by 6 bases and 1 base, with 15 bases remaining between them. The germline gives CDR1 MNHEY, CDR2 SVGAGI. The CDR3 length is 15 residues. CDR3 sequence reads: CASRRRGGSNYGYTF. The DNA of the CDR3 is TGTGCCAGCAGACGGCGCGGGGGGAGTAACTATGGCTACACCTTC.

The chain has TRBV7-2 and TRBJ2-7; TRBD1 matches at 8 bases. Per germline, CDR1 SGHTA and CDR2 FQGNSA. Losses at the gene ends were 5 bases for V and 5 bases for J; bases not matched to a gene: 8. The CDR3 runs to 14 residues. This chain's CDR3 is CASSLPDRVHEQYF. The CDR3 DNA sequence: TGTGCCAGCAGCCTTCCGGACAGGGTTCACGAGCAGTACTTC.

The chain combines TRBV3-1 (or the pseudogene TRBV3-2) with TRBJ2-7, with D possibly being TRBD1 (5 bases). Trimming pared 8 bases from V and 4 bases from J, leaving 12 bases between. The V gene's germline CDR1 is LGHDT and CDR2 YNNKEL (reference sequence). The CDR3 is made up of 12 amino acids. The CDR3 sequence: CASSGRVYEQYF. CDR3 nucleotide sequence: TGTGCCAGCTCCGGCAGGGTTTACGAGCAGTACTTC.

This clone appeared a few times. The sample carries other DNA sequences with the same CDR3. J is TRBJ1-5 and V is TRBV19, with 7 bases aligning to TRBD1. CDR1 and CDR2 from the germline V gene are LNHDA and SQIVND (reference sequence). This CDR3 has 15 amino acids. V dropped 1 base and J dropped 3; count of bases not matched to a gene: 3. For the CDR3, the DNA is TGTGCCAGTAGTATAGGCAGGGGGTCCAATCAGCCCCAGCATTTT. This sequence encodes CASSIGRGSNQPQHF.

The chain uses TRBV7-8 and TRBJ2-5; D is unresolved. Germline CDR1 is SGHVS and CDR2 is FQNEAQ. The V and J ends lost 5 bases and 11 bases respectively, with 12 bases between them. This CDR3 region has 11 residues. The CDR3 is CASSRTERQYF. The DNA for the CDR3 is TGTGCCAGCAGCCGCACGGAGCGTCAGTACTTC.

The V gene is TRBV6-1, the J gene TRBJ2-2; no definite D call. Germline assignment: CDR1 MNHNS and CDR2 SASEGT. The CDR3 runs 13 residues. The V end was cut by 1 base, the J end by 7 bases, with 7 bases between. CDR3 sequence reads: CASSEVGFGELFF. The CDR3 DNA reads as TGTGCCAGCAGTGAAGTCGGGTTCGGGGAGCTGTTTTTT.

This sequence joins TRBV5-1 and TRBJ1-2, with D possibly matching TRBD1 (5 bases). The CDR3 spans 13 residues. V gave up 0 bases and J gave up 8 bases, with 11 bases separating them. Germline V gene sequence: CDR1 SGHRS, CDR2 YFSETQ. For the CDR3, the DNA is TGCGCCAGCAGCTTGGCTGGGGCGGTCGGCTACACCTTC. It codes for CASSLAGAVGYTF.

The rearrangement joins TRBV18 to TRBJ1-6; D is unclear. V was cut by 0 bases and J by 0 bases, with 12 bases left in between. The CDR3 runs 18 residues. Germline V gives CDR1 KGHSH, CDR2 LQKENI. CDR3 sequence (DNA): TGTGCCAGCTCACCACCGCGTTTTGGGAGCTCCTATAATTCACCCCTCCACTTT. It encodes CASSPPRFGSSYNSPLHF.

V gene TRBV5-4 combines with J gene TRBJ2-7; 13 bases match TRBD2. The CDR3 loop spans 16 amino acids. The V gene's germline CDR1 is SGHNT and CDR2 YYREEE (reference sequence). The ends lost 4 bases at V and 1 base at J; junction bases unmatched: 5. The CDR3 sequence is CASSPGLAGMSYEQYF. The DNA of the CDR3 is TGTGCCAGCAGCCCGGGACTAGCGGGGATGTCCTACGAGCAGTACTTC.

The chain uses TRBV6-5 and TRBJ1-1, with D tentatively TRBD1 (6 bases). The V and J ends lost 5 bases and 11 bases respectively, with 15 bases between them. This CDR3 comprises 12 residues. Germline lookup yields CDR1 MNHEY and CDR2 SVGAGI. In nucleotides, the CDR3 is TGTGCCAGCAGTCAACAGGGTACGGCTGCTTTCTTT. Translation gives CASSQQGTAAFF.

This chain connects TRBV5-1 to TRBJ2-7, with 9 bases that match TRBD1. Germline-derived CDR1 and CDR2 are SGHRS and YFSETQ. V lost 0 bases and J lost 7; bases outside the gene matches: 8. The CDR3 length is 15 residues. CDR3 coding DNA: TGCGCCAGCAGCTTGGAGGGACAGGGCCCTCGGGAGCAGTACTTC. It is translated as CASSLEGQGPREQYF.

The chain employs TRBV30 and TRBJ1-1; 7 bases map to TRBD1. Losses at the gene ends were 2 bases for V and 4 bases for J; bases not matched to a gene: 10. Germline V lookup: CDR1 GTSNPN, CDR2 SVGIG (reference sequence). The CDR3 spans 15 residues. The CDR3 region has the DNA TGTGCCTGGAGTCTCAAAGGGGGCGCGGGCACTGAAGCTTTCTTT. This translates into CAWSLKGGAGTEAFF.

The chain has TRBV7-3 and TRBJ2-3; 14 bases agree with TRBD2. In germline, CDR1 is SGHTA, CDR2 FQGTGA. Germline trimming cut 2 bases from V and 5 bases from J; bases unmatched to any gene: 0. There are 15 residues in the CDR3. CDR3 loop: CASSLGTSGRDTQYF. The CDR3 DNA sequence: TGTGCCAGCAGCTTAGGGACTAGCGGGAGAGATACGCAGTATTTT.

This rearrangement joins TRBV24-1 to TRBJ2-2, with D tentatively TRBD1 (6 bases). The CDR3 contains 16 residues. The germline V gene has CDR1 KGHDR and CDR2 SFDVKD. V was trimmed by 1 base and J by 0 bases, leaving 8 bases between them. The CDR3 spells CATSDFRGANTGELFF. The CDR3 DNA sequence: TGTGCCACCAGTGATTTCAGGGGTGCGAACACCGGGGAGCTGTTTTTT.

In DNA form, the CDR3 reads TGTGCCAGCAGTTACTCGAGGAAGAAGACCCAGTACTTC. It is translated as CASSYSRKKTQYF. The J gene is TRBJ2-5, the V gene TRBV6-5; D is ambiguous. Germline loops: CDR1 MNHEY, CDR2 SVGAGI. Trimming shortened V by 0 bases and J by 6 bases, and 8 bases separated the two germline ends. This CDR3 has 13 amino acids.

This rearrangement joins TRBV6-2 or TRBV6-3 to TRBJ1-5; no clear D. The V end was cut by 4 bases, the J end by 7 bases, with 14 bases between. The germline V gene encodes CDR1 MNHEY and CDR2 SVGEGT. The CDR3 runs 14 residues. CDR3 region: CASSWVGGGQPQHF. In DNA, the CDR3 is TGTGCCAGCAGTTGGGTGGGAGGCGGGCAGCCCCAGCATTTT.

This sequence joins TRBV6-1 and TRBJ1-2; the D is unclear. Germline CDR1 and CDR2: MNHNS and SASEGT. CDR3 length equals 15 residues. V lost 3 bases and J lost 4, with 15 bases in between. The CDR3 DNA is TGTGCCAGCAGTGACCCAGCGGCAGGCGCCTATGGCTACACCTTC. Translating gives CASSDPAAGAYGYTF.

The genes are TRBV24-1 and TRBJ2-3; TRBD1 aligns across 8 bases. This CDR3 is built from 14 residues. Unmatched junction bases numbered 7, after V lost 10 bases and J lost 2 bases. CDR1 is KGHDR and CDR2 is SFDVKD in the germline V gene. The CDR3 sequence is CATSTGASTDTQYF. For the CDR3, the DNA is TGTGCCACATCGACAGGGGCGTCCACAGATACGCAGTATTTT.

This sequence joins TRBV3-1 (or the pseudogene TRBV3-2) and TRBJ1-4, with 10 bases lining up with TRBD1. The V gene end was trimmed by 5 bases and the J gene end by 8 bases; junction bases not matched to a gene: 5. Germline lookup yields CDR1 LGHDT and CDR2 YNNKEL (reference sequence). The CDR3 has 14 residues. CDR3 sequence: CASSTGQGEEKLFF. CDR3 nucleotide sequence: TGTGCCAGCAGCACCGGACAGGGGGAGGAAAAACTGTTTTTT.

This rearrangement joins TRBV9 to TRBJ2-1; TRBD2 is a possible D gene (5 bases). Trimming left V 2 bases short and J 10 bases short, with 16 bases between. The CDR3 contains 14 residues. The germline gives CDR1 SGDLS, CDR2 YYNGEE. CDR3 amino acids: CASSVDYTTGEQFF. In DNA, the CDR3 is TGTGCCAGCAGCGTTGACTATACCACGGGGGAGCAGTTCTTC.